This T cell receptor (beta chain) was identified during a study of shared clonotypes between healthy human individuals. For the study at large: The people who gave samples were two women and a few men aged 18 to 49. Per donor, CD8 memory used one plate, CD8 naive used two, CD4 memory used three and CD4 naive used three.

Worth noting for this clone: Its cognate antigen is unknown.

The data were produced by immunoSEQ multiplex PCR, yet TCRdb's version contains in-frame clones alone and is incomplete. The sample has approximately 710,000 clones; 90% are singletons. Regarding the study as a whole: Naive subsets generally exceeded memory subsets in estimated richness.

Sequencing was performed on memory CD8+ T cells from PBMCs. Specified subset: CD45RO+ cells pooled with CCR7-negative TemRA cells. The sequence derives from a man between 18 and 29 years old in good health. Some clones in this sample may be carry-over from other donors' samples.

CDR3 in amino acids: CASRVPNTEAFF. The CDR3 DNA is TGCGCCAGCAGGGTTCCGAACACTGAAGCTTTCTTT. The chain carries TRBV5-1 and TRBJ1-1, with D hard to call. Germline V CDR1 and CDR2: SGHRS, YFSETQ. The V gene lost 5 bases and the J gene lost 1 base, with 6 bases spanning the gap. CDR3 length: 12 residues.